A selection of T cell receptor beta chains follows, all from one sample in a study of OX40 agonist ivuxolimab in advanced cancers. Clones were sequenced by immunoSEQ multiplex PCR, and TCRdb holds only the in-frame ones, with some missing. The table shows roughly 30,000 clones, with about 73% occurring only once. This specimen was CD4+ or CD8+ T cells sorted from blood, taken in a trial of the OX40 agonist ivuxolimab. The receptor set was obtained from an adult with an advanced solid tumor such as melanoma, head and neck, liver or kidney cancer. CDR3s include the opening cysteine and the closing phenylalanine or tryptophan. D genes are given only for firm matches. Clone size is shown for a subset of rows, as once, few, many or a class of expanded clone.

clone_size,d_call,v_call,j_call,cdr3_nt,cdr3_aa
.,TRBD1,TRBV29-1,TRBJ2-1,TGCAGCGTTAACACGATGACCGGGACAGGGATCAATGAGCAGTTCTTC,CSVNTMTGTGINEQFF
.,.,TRBV29-1,TRBJ1-1,TGCAGCGTTGCTAGGGGGGAGACTGAAGCTTTCTTT,CSVARGETEAFF
.,TRBD1,TRBV5-8,TRBJ1-4,TGTGCCAGCAGCTCCCCGACAGGGGTTAATGAAAAACTGTTTTTT,CASSSPTGVNEKLFF
.,.,TRBV6-1,TRBJ2-7,TGTGCCAGCAGTGAGATGCCTCAGATGTACGAGCAGTACTTC,CASSEMPQMYEQYF
.,.,TRBV30,TRBJ1-4,TGTGCCTGGAGCGGTACAACTAATGAAAAACTGTTTTTT,CAWSGTTNEKLFF
few,TRBD1,TRBV10-2,TRBJ1-1,TGCGCCAGCAGGACAGGGGGCTGGACTGAAGCTTTCTTT,CASRTGGWTEAFF
.,.,TRBV6-1,TRBJ2-7,TGTGCCAGCAAGGAACAGGCGGGGGAGCAGTACTTC,CASKEQAGEQYF
.,.,TRBV5-1,TRBJ1-1,TGCGCCAGCAGCTTGGCTTTAAAAGAGGGCTTGAACACTGAAGCTTTCTTT,CASSLALKEGLNTEAFF
few,.,TRBV5-1,TRBJ1-2,TGCGCCAGCAGCTTGGTGGGGAATCCTAACTATGGCTACACCTTC,CASSLVGNPNYGYTF
.,TRBD1,TRBV6-1,TRBJ2-5,TGTGCCAGCAGCGGACAGGGGGCGGTCGGCGAGACCCAGTACTTC,CASSGQGAVGETQYF
once,TRBD1,TRBV6-5,TRBJ2-3,TGTGCCAGCCGCCCGGGACAGGGACGCACAGATACGCAGTATTTT,CASRPGQGRTDTQYF